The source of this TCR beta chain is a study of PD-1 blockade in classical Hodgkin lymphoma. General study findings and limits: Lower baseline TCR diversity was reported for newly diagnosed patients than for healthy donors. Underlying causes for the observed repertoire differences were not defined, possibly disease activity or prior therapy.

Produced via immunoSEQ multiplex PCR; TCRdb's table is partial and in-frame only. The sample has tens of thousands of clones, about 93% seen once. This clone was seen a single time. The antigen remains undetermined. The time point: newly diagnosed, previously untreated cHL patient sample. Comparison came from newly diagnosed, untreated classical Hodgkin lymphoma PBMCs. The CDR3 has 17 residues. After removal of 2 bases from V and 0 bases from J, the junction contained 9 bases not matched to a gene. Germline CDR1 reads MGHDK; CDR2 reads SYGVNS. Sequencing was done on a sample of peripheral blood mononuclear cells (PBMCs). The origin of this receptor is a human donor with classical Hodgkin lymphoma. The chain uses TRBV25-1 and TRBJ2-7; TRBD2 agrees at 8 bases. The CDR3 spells CASSERTSRTTSYEQYF. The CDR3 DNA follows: TGTGCCAGCAGTGAACGGACTAGCCGAACCACCTCCTACGAGCAGTACTTC.